The 11 T cell receptor beta chains below were found in one sample sequenced in a study of lymphopenia after photon versus proton radiotherapy. Sequenced by immunoSEQ multiplex PCR; TCRdb stores in-frame clones only, minus some. The sample consists of around 150,000 clones, around 85% of them appearing once. The starting material was peripheral blood, obtained from a patient treated with photon-based radiotherapy. Receptor source: a man aged 50-59 years with gastric cancer.

This rearrangement joins TRBV5-1 to TRBJ2-1; D not resolved. The V gene's germline CDR1 is SGHRS and CDR2 YFSETQ. V lost 1 base and J 7 bases, leaving 12 bases between the germline ends. The CDR3 covers 14 residues. The CDR3 DNA is TGCGCCAGCAGCTTGCAGCCGGTTGGGAATGAGCAGTTCTTC. This sequence encodes CASSLQPVGNEQFF.

The count of this clone is one. The CDR3 protein is CASSLASNQPQHF. CDR3 bases: TGTGCCAGCAGCTTAGCTAGCAATCAGCCCCAGCATTTT. The chain uses TRBV7-2 and TRBJ1-5; D is ambiguous. CDR1 is SGHTA and CDR2 is FQGNSA in the germline V gene. The length of the CDR3 is 13 residues. V was clipped by 0 bases and J by 0 bases, with 0 bases between them. The whole variable domain, remainder taken from reference TRBV7-2 and TRBJ1-5, is GAGVSQSPSNKVTEKGKDVELRCDPISGHTALYWYRQSLGQGLEFLIYFQGNSAPDKSGLPSDRFSAERTGGSVSTLTIQRTQQEDSAVYLCASSLASNQPQHFGDGTRLSIL.

V gene TRBV5-6 combines with J gene TRBJ1-3; the match to TRBD1 covers 7 bases. The germline CDR1 and CDR2 sequences are SGHDT and YYEEEE. The V segment lost 5 bases and the J segment 0 bases; nucleotides outside the gene matches: 11. This CDR3 region has 17 residues. The CDR3 sequence is CASSRRWTGRSGNTIYF. CDR3 DNA: TGTGCCAGCAGTCGACGGTGGACAGGCCGCTCTGGAAACACCATATATTTT. Complete variable domain (other parts from reference TRBV5-6 and TRBJ1-3): DAGVTQSPTHLIKTRGQQVTLRCSPKSGHDTVSWYQQALGQGPQFIFQYYEEEERQRGNFPDRFSGHQFPNYSSELNVNALLLGDSALYLCASSRRWTGRSGNTIYFGEGSWLTVV.

The rearrangement joins TRBV14 to TRBJ2-1; TRBD2 aligns across 8 bases. The germline gives CDR1 SGHDN, CDR2 FVKESK. V gave up 2 bases and J gave up 7 bases; unmatched junction bases: 7. CDR3 size: 15 residues. The CDR3 region is CASSQTGGPRNEQFF. In DNA form, the CDR3 reads TGTGCCAGCAGCCAAACGGGAGGGCCTCGTAATGAGCAGTTCTTC. Together with reference TRBV14 and TRBJ2-1, the CDR3 gives the full variable domain: EAGVTQFPSHSVIEKGQTVTLRCDPISGHDNLYWYRRVMGKEIKFLLHFVKESKQDESGMPNNRFLAERTGGTYSTLKVQPAELEDSGVYFCASSQTGGPRNEQFFGPGTRLTVL.

Here the CDR3 reads CARPTLTLQKTQYF. The CDR3 coding sequence is TGTGCCAGACCTACCCTGACACTCCAGAAGACCCAGTACTTC. The rearrangement uses TRBV9 and TRBJ2-5, with D unclear. Trimming left V 8 bases short and J 6 bases short, with 20 bases between. The CDR3 length is 14 residues. Germline CDR1 SGDLS, CDR2 YYNGEE.

V gene TRBV7-2 combines with J gene TRBJ2-5, with D perhaps matching TRBD2 (6 bases). The germline V gene encodes CDR1 SGHTA and CDR2 FQGNSA. This CDR3 region has 15 residues. Trimming cost V 6 bases and J 1 base, with 15 bases left between them. The chain's CDR3 is CASRVGGPGQETQYF. The CDR3 nucleotides read TGTGCCAGCAGGGTCGGGGGTCCCGGCCAAGAGACCCAGTACTTC.

The rearrangement links TRBV11-2 to TRBJ2-2; 7 bases fit TRBD1. CDR1 is SGHAT, CDR2 FQNNGV, per germline. CDR3 length: 15 amino acids. With 1 base clipped from V and 6 bases from J, the junction kept 5 bases outside the gene matches. The CDR3 nucleotides are TGTGCCAGCAGCTTAGCAGACAGGGCAGCCGGGGAGCTGTTTTTT. Translating gives CASSLADRAAGELFF.

This clone was picked up one time. The chain links TRBV15 to TRBJ2-2; tentative D call: TRBD1 (6 bases). The CDR3 spans 16 residues. The germline CDR1 and CDR2 sequences are LNHNV and YYDKDF (reference sequence). Trimming took off 1 base at V and 5 bases at J, with 14 bases between the two ends. The CDR3 DNA reads TGTGCCACCAGCAGAGGCAGGGGAATGATGACCGGGGAGCTGTTTTTT. Translating gives CATSRGRGMMTGELFF. The full variable domain, rest sourced from reference TRBV15 and TRBJ2-2, is DAMVIQNPRYQVTQFGKPVTLSCSQTLNHNVMYWYQQKSSQAPKLLFHYYDKDFNNEADTPDNFQSRRPNTSFCFLDIRSPGLGDTAMYLCATSRGRGMMTGELFFGEGSRLTVL.

The chain combines TRBV7-7 with TRBJ2-2, with 10 bases aligning to TRBD1. V lost 3 bases, J lost 3 bases, and 4 bases stayed unmatched. Germline V gene data show CDR1 as SSHAT and CDR2 as FNYEAQ (reference sequence). This CDR3 is built from 16 residues. The CDR3 nucleotides are TGTGCCAGCAGCTTGGGACAGGGGTTGGACACCGGGGAGCTGTTTTTT. It translates to CASSLGQGLDTGELFF.

This chain joins TRBV29-1 and TRBJ2-7, with 11 bases lining up with TRBD2. The trim removed 4 bases at V and 4 bases at J, leaving 6 bases unmatched. CDR1 and CDR2 (germline): SQVTM, ANQGSEA. This CDR3 is 14 amino acids long. This CDR3 reads CSVGASGRRYEQYF. The CDR3 bases are TGCAGCGTTGGGGCTAGCGGGAGGCGTTACGAGCAGTACTTC.

This clone appeared a few times. This sequence joins TRBV19 and TRBJ2-2; 9 bases map to TRBD1. Germline CDR1 is LNHDA and CDR2 is SQIVND (reference sequence). J was trimmed by 1 base and V by 5 bases; bases with no gene match: 2. The length of the CDR3 is 15 residues. The CDR3 here is CASSGDRVNTGELFF. CDR3 coding DNA: TGTGCCAGTAGTGGGGACAGGGTGAACACCGGGGAGCTGTTTTTT. The variable domain in full, completed from reference TRBV19 and TRBJ2-2, reads DGGITQSPKYLFRKEGQNVTLSCEQNLNHDAMYWYRQDPGQGLRLIYYSQIVNDFQKGDIAEGYSVSREKKESFPLTVTSAQKNPTAFYLCASSGDRVNTGELFFGEGSRLTVL.